The 14 T cell receptor beta chains listed next were all sequenced from one sample in a study of early T cells in non-severe SARS-CoV-2 infection. TCRdb redid the calling of the 5' RACE reads with MiXCR, one entry per CDR3 protein. The sample holds 55,000 to 70,000 distinct CDR3 sequences; roughly a tenth are singletons and the top ten take around 8.6%. Specimen: whole blood. These receptors came from an adult who was a healthcare worker with PCR-confirmed SARS-CoV-2 infection or an uninfected control (not recorded which).

This clonotype was seen ten or more times. The rearrangement uses TRBV30 and TRBJ2-1, with D unresolved. Trimming cost V 3 bases and J 6 bases, with 9 bases left between them. The V gene's germline CDR1 is GTSNPN and CDR2 SVGIG (reference sequence). The CDR3 totals 12 residues. The CDR3 DNA reads as TGTGCCTGGAGAGGGCAGTCCAATGAGCAGTTCTTC. It yields the protein CAWRGQSNEQFF.

V is TRBV5-4 and J is TRBJ1-2; 8 bases line up with TRBD1. This CDR3 is 14 amino acids long. Trimming removed 5 bases from V and 3 bases from J; junction bases left unmatched: 6. Germline CDR1 reads SGHNT; CDR2 reads YYREEE (reference sequence). The CDR3 DNA follows: TGTGCCAGCAGTGAGCAGGGGGCCGACTATGGCTACACCTTC. Amino acids: CASSEQGADYGYTF.

This clonotype occurred many times. The chain joins TRBV20-1 to TRBJ2-3; D gene uncertain. Trimming pared 3 bases from V and 2 bases from J, leaving 12 bases between. CDR1 and CDR2 (germline): DFQATT, SNEGSKA (reference sequence). This CDR3 has 14 amino acids. The DNA of the CDR3 is TGCAGTGCTAGGGTGTCCTTCTACACAGATACGCAGTATTTT. Translation gives CSARVSFYTDTQYF.

This clonotype occurred a few times. The V and J genes are TRBV6-6 and TRBJ2-7; no definite D call. Germline CDR1 and CDR2: MNHNY and SVGAGI (reference sequence). The CDR3 contains 13 residues. V lost 6 bases and J lost 0, with 9 bases in between. The CDR3 DNA reads as TGTGCCAGCAGAACACTGAGCTCCTACGAGCAGTACTTC. Protein: CASRTLSSYEQYF.

This clonotype was counted only a few times. The genes are TRBV9 and TRBJ1-2; 8 nucleotides line up with TRBD1. V trimming: 4 bases; J trimming: 6 bases; junction bases outside the gene matches: 5. Germline-derived CDR1 and CDR2 are SGDLS and YYNGEE. The CDR3 loop spans 13 amino acids. The CDR3 DNA reads TGTGCCAGCAGCTCATGGACAGGGCATGGCTACACCTTC. Translated: CASSSWTGHGYTF.

This sequence joins TRBV12-3 or TRBV12-4 and TRBJ2-5; the match to TRBD1 covers 8 bases. The CDR3 runs to 14 residues. V dropped 5 bases and J dropped 5; count of bases not matched to a gene: 7. The CDR3 nucleotides are TGTGCCAGCAGTCAACAGGGGGGAGTGGAGACCCAGTACTTC. This gives the protein CASSQQGGVETQYF.

The genes are TRBV9 and TRBJ1-1, with TRBD1 as a possible D gene (5 bases). V gave up 2 bases and J gave up 4 bases, with 18 bases separating them. CDR1 is SGDLS and CDR2 is YYNGEE in the germline V gene. The CDR3 has 16 amino acids. The CDR3 loop is CASSVVSGAVGTEAFF. CDR3 in DNA: TGTGCCAGCAGCGTGGTCTCTGGGGCAGTCGGCACTGAAGCTTTCTTT.

The chain uses TRBV6-5 and TRBJ2-1; no clear D gene. V shed 6 bases and J shed 3 bases, with 6 bases lying between them. Germline V gives CDR1 MNHEY, CDR2 SVGAGI. CDR3 length: 12 residues. The CDR3, as DNA: TGTGCCAGCAGCGATGTCTACAATGAGCAGTTCTTC. Translating it yields CASSDVYNEQFF.

This clonotype was seen many times. The chain uses TRBV7-3 and TRBJ2-1, with 7 bases aligning to TRBD2. With 7 bases clipped from V and 7 bases from J, the junction kept 13 bases outside the gene matches. Looked up from germline, CDR1 is SGHTA and CDR2 is FQGTGA. CDR3 length: 15 residues. Here the CDR3 DNA reads TGTGCCAGCACTCAAGGGGCTAGCGGAAATAATGAGCAGTTCTTC. It translates to CASTQGASGNNEQFF.

This chain connects TRBV29-1 to TRBJ2-1; 9 bases match TRBD2. CDR3 length: 16 amino acids. CDR1 and CDR2 from the germline V gene are SQVTM and ANQGSEA. V lost 1 base, J lost 8 bases, and 12 bases stayed unmatched. The CDR3 loop reads CSVEGSGSPSEDEQFF. Here the CDR3 DNA reads TGCAGCGTTGAAGGTAGCGGGAGCCCTAGTGAGGATGAGCAGTTCTTC.

This clonotype was seen at least ten times. V is TRBV12-3 or TRBV12-4 and J is TRBJ2-7; tentative D call: TRBD1 (6 bases). The CDR3 spans 14 residues. The ends were cut back, 9 bases at V and 6 bases at J, with 21 bases in the middle. In DNA form, the CDR3 reads TGTGCCAGTCAACCAGATCGACAGGTTAGCGAGCAGTACTTC. Its translation is CASQPDRQVSEQYF.

This clonotype was seen repeatedly, ten times or more. The V gene is TRBV7-2, the J gene TRBJ2-1; D is unresolved. Looked up from germline, CDR1 is SGHTA and CDR2 is FQGNSA. The CDR3 contains 12 residues. V lost 3 bases to trimming and J lost 10 bases, with 10 bases between them. In nucleotides, the CDR3 is TGTGCCAGCAGCTTCCCTTTTGGAGAGCAGTTCTTC. Residues: CASSFPFGEQFF.

This clonotype was detected a few times. The chain joins TRBV20-1 to TRBJ2-7; the D call may be TRBD1 or TRBD2 (6 bases each). Trimming stripped 4 bases from V and 4 bases from J, with 17 bases between. This CDR3 spans 14 amino acids. Looked up from germline, CDR1 is DFQATT and CDR2 is SNEGSKA (reference sequence). The CDR3 region has the DNA TGCAGTGCTAACGCCGGGGGCCAAGGGTACGAGCAGTACTTC. Protein product: CSANAGGQGYEQYF.

This clonotype was detected ten times or more. The chain uses TRBV30 and TRBJ2-2; TRBD2 matches 11 bases. J lost 8 bases, V lost 2 bases, and 19 bases had no gene match. Germline loops: CDR1 GTSNPN, CDR2 SVGIG (reference sequence). The CDR3 totals 19 residues. Written as DNA, the CDR3 is TGTGCCTGGAGTCCCTACGACGGGGATTTACTAGCGGGAGTAGGGGAGCTGTTTTTT. Its protein product is CAWSPYDGDLLAGVGELFF.